The T cell receptor beta chain described here comes from a study of blood T cell repertoires in COVID-19. At the level of the study: T cells, B-cell-depleted T cells, or PBMCs provided the cDNA or gDNA that served as material.

Trimming removed 4 bases from V and 4 bases from J; junction bases left unmatched: 3. Looked up from germline, CDR1 is SGHNT and CDR2 is YYREEE (reference sequence). This CDR3 region has 15 residues. As originally analysed: Using reference gene primer amplification, nucleated cell counts were estimated. Clones were read by immunoSEQ multiplex PCR, and TCRdb kept only the in-frame ones, dropping some. That table is the source of V, J and clone size, and D and trimming were worked out from the DNA. The sample contains fewer than 200,000 clones, less than 90% of which appear only once. The receptor comes from a man between 65 and 80 years old with active or convalescent COVID-19. The rearrangement links TRBV5-4 to TRBJ2-5; 14 bases are shared with TRBD2. Sequences were obtained from peripheral blood. In DNA, the CDR3 is TGTGCCAGCAGCGCGGGACTAGCGGGGGCAGAGACCCAGTACTTC. It specifies CASSAGLAGAETQYF.